This record concerns one T cell receptor (beta chain) sequence. Its matching antigen is unknown. CDR1 is SGDLS and CDR2 is YYNGEE in the germline V gene. The CDR3 totals 15 residues. The V gene lost 5 bases and the J gene lost 8 bases, with 19 bases spanning the gap. The data are from a study of T cells in Graves' hyperthyroidism and ophthalmopathy. TCR beta CDR3 regions were amplified from RNA. A first-round RT-PCR of the TCR CDR3 used the HTBI primer set. TCRdb reanalysed the multiplex PCR reads using MiXCR and keeps one entry per CDR3 protein. The sample lists fewer than 400,000 distinct CDR3 sequences, approximately 25% occurring once. Findings and limits, study-wide: From stable hyperthyroidism, ophthalmopathy was separated by a 13 V-J model.

Sequencing was done on a sample of blood. This rearrangement joins TRBV9 to TRBJ1-4, with a possible D match to TRBD1 (6 bases). The TCR was taken from a man aged 45-60 years with Graves' hyperthyroidism. The CDR3 nucleotides are TGTGCCAGCAGTGAAAGGGACACACCGGGCGAAAAACTGTTTTTT. Translation gives CASSERDTPGEKLFF.